The rows below give T cell receptor beta chains drawn from one sample of a study of spatial heterogeneity in lung cancer. In TCRdb, the 5' RACE reads were re-called with MiXCR into one record per CDR3 protein. Seen here are 40,000 to 45,000 distinct CDR3 sequences, roughly 13% observed once, and the top ten hold 56%. This specimen was PBMCs, taken at surgery. Receptor source: a male donor with early-stage non-small cell lung cancer. Each CDR3 is given with its conserved first and last residue. The D gene is left open where the match is weak. The listing skips clone size in some rows; elsewhere it reads once, few, many or a size class.

j_call | v_call | clone_size | cdr3_length | d_call | cdr3_nt | cdr3_aa
TRBJ1-5 | TRBV12-3/TRBV12-4 | many | 14 | . | TGTGCCAGCAGTTTCGAATTGGGTAATCGGCCCCAGCATTTT | CASSFELGNRPQHF
TRBJ2-7 | TRBV28 | few | 16 | TRBD2 | TGTGCCAGCAGTCCCCCGCTAGCGGGAGAATCAACCGAGCAGTACTTC | CASSPPLAGESTEQYF
TRBJ1-5 | TRBV27 | many | 13 | . | TGTGCCAGCAGTTTTTATAGCAATCAGCCCCAGCATTTT | CASSFYSNQPQHF
TRBJ2-2 | TRBV19 | . | 15 | . | TGTGCCACTAAGGCCTCCGGGCCAAACACCGGGGAGCTGTTTTTT | CATKASGPNTGELFF
TRBJ2-7 | TRBV7-9 | once | 19 | TRBD2 | TGTGCCAGCAGCTTAGCCTCATCGACTAGGACTAGCTCCAGCTACGAGCAGTACTTC | CASSLASSTRTSSSYEQYF
TRBJ1-5 | TRBV19 | many | 14 | TRBD1 | TGTGCCAGTACTAGTATACAGGGGGATCAGCCCCAGCATTTT | CASTSIQGDQPQHF
TRBJ2-7 | TRBV20-1 | . | 15 | . | TGCAGTGCTAGAGCCTGGGGGGCAGTCTCCTACGAGCAGTACTTC | CSARAWGAVSYEQYF
TRBJ2-7 | TRBV29-1 | few | 13 | . | TGCGGAGCCGGCCAGACGCTCTCGGGTGAGCAGTACTTC | CGAGQTLSGEQYF
TRBJ1-2 | TRBV4-3 | few | 13 | . | TGCGCCAGCAGCCAAGTTCCTAACTATGGCTACACCTTC | CASSQVPNYGYTF
TRBJ2-3 | TRBV19 | many | 13 | . | TGTGCCAGTAGTATAGGTCTGCGGGATACGCAGTATTTT | CASSIGLRDTQYF
TRBJ2-3 | TRBV29-1 | many | 13 | . | TGCAGCGTTTCGGGCAGAGTCACAGATACGCAGTATTTT | CSVSGRVTDTQYF
TRBJ2-5 | TRBV5-1 | . | 17 | TRBD2 | TGCGCCAGCAGCTTGGCCTGGGATAGCGGGAGCAGTGAGACCCAGTACTTC | CASSLAWDSGSSETQYF
TRBJ1-1 | TRBV5-1 | . | 13 | . | TGCGCCAGCAGCTTGGAGTTGACGGGCTTTCTCGACTTT | CASSLELTGFLDF
TRBJ2-7 | TRBV5-6 | . | 14 | . | TGTGCCAGCAGCTTACAGCTAAGTTCCTACGAGCAGTACTTC | CASSLQLSSYEQYF
TRBJ2-7 | TRBV12-3/TRBV12-4 | . | 14 | TRBD2 | TGTGCCAGCACCCCGACTAGCGGGGGAGGCGAGCAGTACTTC | CASTPTSGGGEQYF
TRBJ2-5 | TRBV3-1 | few | 15 | . | TGTGCCAGCAGCCAAAACAAGGTCCCACAAGAGACCCAGTACTTC | CASSQNKVPQETQYF
TRBJ2-3 | TRBV19 | . | 15 | TRBD2 | TGTGCCAGCACGTCGGGCGGGGGGGTTATAGATACGCAGTATTTT | CASTSGGGVIDTQYF
TRBJ1-1 | TRBV7-3 | few | 14 | . | TGTGCCAGCAGCTTAAGTTCCGCGAACACTGAAGCTTTCTTT | CASSLSSANTEAFF
TRBJ2-5 | TRBV12-3/TRBV12-4 | many | 14 | . | TGTGCCAGCAGTTTAGGGGCGTACCAAGAGACCCAGTACTTC | CASSLGAYQETQYF
TRBJ1-6 | TRBV4-3 | many | 15 | . | TGCGCCAGCAGCCAAGATCAGGGAAACAATTCACCCCTCCACTTT | CASSQDQGNNSPLHF
TRBJ1-6 | TRBV5-1 | . | 13 | TRBD1 | TGCGCCAGCAGCTTGGGGACAGGCTCACCCCTCCACTTT | CASSLGTGSPLHF
TRBJ2-2 | TRBV12-3/TRBV12-4 | many | 15 | TRBD1 | TGTGCCAGCAGACGAACGACAGGGATCACCGGGGAGCTGTTTTTT | CASRRTTGITGELFF
TRBJ2-3 | TRBV28 | many | 17 | TRBD2 | TGTGCCAGCAGTATGTTAGCGGGAGGGCGGGACACAGATACGCAGTATTTT | CASSMLAGGRDTDTQYF
TRBJ1-1 | TRBV28 | . | 13 | . | TGTGCCAGCATTAGCGCCAAGAACACTGAAGCTTTCTTT | CASISAKNTEAFF
TRBJ2-2 | TRBV20-1 | few | 13 | . | TGCAGTGCTAGACAGGGGAACACCGGGGAGCTGTTTTTT | CSARQGNTGELFF
TRBJ1-2 | TRBV7-3 | few | 16 | . | TGTGCCAGCAGCTTAACTTACCGAGAAACTAACTATGGCTACACCTTC | CASSLTYRETNYGYTF
TRBJ1-5 | TRBV5-1 | . | 14 | . | TGCGCCAGCAGCTTGGGGGACCCGAATCAGCCCCAGCATTTT | CASSLGDPNQPQHF
TRBJ1-5 | TRBV12-3/TRBV12-4 | . | 14 | . | TGTGCCAGCAGTTCCGGGGGGGGCAATCAGCCCCAGCATTTT | CASSSGGGNQPQHF
TRBJ1-1 | TRBV18 | . | 17 | TRBD1 | TGTGCCAGCTCACCCGCGGGGGACAGATTTTCGTACACTGAAGCTTTCTTT | CASSPAGDRFSYTEAFF
TRBJ1-5 | TRBV19 | many | 15 | . | TGTGCCAAAAATCGGAGGACTCATAGCAATCAGCCCCAGCATTTT | CAKNRRTHSNQPQHF
TRBJ2-1 | TRBV11-1 | many | 13 | . | TGTGCCAGCAGCTTAGGGGAGCGTTCAGAGCAGTTCTTC | CASSLGERSEQFF
TRBJ2-5 | TRBV5-1 | few | 14 | . | TGCGCCAGCAGACTCCAGGGTAGGGAAGAGACCCAGTACTTC | CASRLQGREETQYF
TRBJ1-2 | TRBV27 | . | 14 | . | TGTGCCAGCAGTTTAGGTCCGGTACTCTATGGCTACACCTTC | CASSLGPVLYGYTF
TRBJ2-7 | TRBV2 | . | 17 | TRBD2 | TGTGCCAGCAGTCGGAGGGGACTAGCGGGAGGGACCTACGAGCAGTACTTC | CASSRRGLAGGTYEQYF
TRBJ2-7 | TRBV5-1 | few | 15 | TRBD2 | TGCGCCAGCAGCTTGTACACTAGCGGGAGTGACGAGCAGTACTTC | CASSLYTSGSDEQYF
TRBJ2-3 | TRBV7-9 | . | 12 | . | TGTGCCATCCCCGGCACCATAGATACGCAGTATTTT | CAIPGTIDTQYF
TRBJ2-3 | TRBV6-1 | many | 15 | TRBD2 | TGTGCCAGCAGCGGGGGAGGGATGAGCACAGATACGCAGTATTTT | CASSGGGMSTDTQYF
TRBJ2-1 | TRBV24-1 | . | 15 | . | TGTGCCACCAGTGATTCGCGACTACCCTACTATGAGCAGTTCTTC | CATSDSRLPYYEQFF
TRBJ2-7 | TRBV20-1 | . | 15 | TRBD1 | TGCAGTGCTAGGGCCGGGACAGGGATAGCCTACGAGCAGTACTTC | CSARAGTGIAYEQYF
TRBJ1-6 | TRBV10-2 | few | 13 | . | TGCGCCACGTTACAGGGCGATAATTCACCCCTCCACTTT | CATLQGDNSPLHF
TRBJ1-5 | TRBV6-2/TRBV6-3 | few | 15 | . | TGTGCCAGCAGTCCCAGGGATGGTAGCAATCAGCCCCAGCATTTT | CASSPRDGSNQPQHF
TRBJ1-6 | TRBV7-2 | . | 14 | . | TGTGCCAGCAGCTACATGGGGGAAAATTCACCCCTCCACTTT | CASSYMGENSPLHF
TRBJ2-3 | TRBV4-3 | many | 13 | . | TGCGCCAGCAGCCAAGAGCGAGCAGATACGCAGTATTTT | CASSQERADTQYF
TRBJ1-4 | TRBV4-3 | few | 16 | TRBD1 | TGCGCCAGCAGCCAAGATGGCAAGGGGGCTAGTGAAAAACTGTTTTTT | CASSQDGKGASEKLFF
TRBJ1-5 | TRBV27 | many | 15 | . | TGTGCCAGCAGTTTAAATCGACAGAACCATCAGCCCCAGCATTTT | CASSLNRQNHQPQHF
TRBJ1-2 | TRBV12-3/TRBV12-4 | once | 13 | TRBD1 | TGTGCCAGCACCCGGGACAGGGACTATGGCTACACCTTC | CASTRDRDYGYTF
TRBJ1-4 | TRBV27 | few | 15 | . | TGTGCCAGCAGTTTTGATCGGACGGCGGGGGAAAAACTGTTTTTT | CASSFDRTAGEKLFF
TRBJ2-5 | TRBV5-1 | few | 14 | . | TGCGCCAGCAGCTTGGTGGGGGGCGTAGAGACCCAGTACTTC | CASSLVGGVETQYF
TRBJ1-6 | TRBV5-1 | . | 14 | . | TGCGCCAGCAGCCCGATTGGACGCCATTCACCCCTCCACTTT | CASSPIGRHSPLHF
TRBJ1-1 | TRBV29-1 | few | 14 | TRBD1 | TGCAGCGTTGTCGGGACAGCGGTAAACACTGAAGCTTTCTTT | CSVVGTAVNTEAFF
TRBJ1-5 | TRBV7-2 | few | 15 | . | TGTGCCAGCAGCTCCGCCCCACCAGGGGATCAGCCCCAGCATTTT | CASSSAPPGDQPQHF
TRBJ2-7 | TRBV6-6 | many | 11 | . | TGTGCCAGCAGCAGAGCCTACGAGCAGTACTTC | CASSRAYEQYF
TRBJ2-6 | TRBV19 | many | 16 | TRBD2 | TGTGCCAGTAGTATTTTGCGGGGGAGCGGGGCCAACGTCCTGACTTTC | CASSILRGSGANVLTF
TRBJ2-7 | TRBV28 | many | 13 | . | TGTGCCAGCCTAGGGGGGGGAGTCTACGAGCAGTACTTC | CASLGGGVYEQYF